Listed here is a single T cell receptor (beta chain). Which antigen it targets is not known. Base qualities are not recorded, but no much larger clone differs from it by a single base. From the cysteine up to the phenylalanine, the CDR3 has a length of 13 residues. CDR3 DNA only is kept here, 39 bases in frame from base 1. The germline V gene yields SGHRS for CDR1 and YFSETQ for CDR2. The V and J ends are trimmed by 0 bases and 5 bases, leaving 8 bases between them. The data derive from a study of OX40 agonist ivuxolimab in advanced cancers. In terms of the full investigation: Ivuxolimab was an agonistic, fully human IgG2 monoclonal antibody directed against OX40 (CD134), a costimulatory receptor. Partial responses occurred in three dose-escalation patients, of whom one had hepatocellular carcinoma and two had cutaneous melanoma. Intravenous ivuxolimab was administered to patients every 2 weeks at six dose levels: 0.01, 0.1, 0.3, 1.5, 3 and 10 mg/kg. The purpose of peripheral TCRbeta sequencing was to test whether ivuxolimab changed TCR sequence diversity and led to clonal T-cell expansion. Patients were allowed to have had prior anti-PD-1, anti-PD-L1 or anti-CTLA-4 therapy, and approximately 41% of the dose-escalation patients had previously received checkpoint inhibitors. Of the 50 to 55 dose-escalation patients, hepatocellular carcinoma was present in about 19, melanoma in approximately 15, renal cell carcinoma in 9 and head and neck cancer in 9. The paper describes the monotherapy dose-escalation part (N = 52 patients) of the phase I trial of ivuxolimab. The dose-escalation cohort was 82.7% male with a mean age of about 65 years, ranging from roughly 23 to 90. Findings and caveats that apply to the study as a whole: The antigen specificity of the peripheral T cells that underwent clonal expansion was not determined. Low levels of normalized T-cell clonal expansion were also seen in some patients who did not respond. On average, CD8+ T cells showed more expanded clones than CD4+ T cells after ivuxolimab. In the 0.1-3.0 mg/kg groups, partial responders were among the patients with the lowest normalized peripheral clonal expansion, particularly in CD8+ T cells. At doses of 0.1 to 3.0 mg/kg, clonal expansion of both CD4+ and CD8+ blood T cells was observed from baseline to week 6.

Genomic DNA was isolated from the sorted cells so that the TCRbeta CDR3 region could be sequenced. The immunoSEQ Assay was used for sequencing of TCRbeta CDR3 regions. TCRdb re-hosts the immuneACCESS table, in-frame sequences only. Its copies lack some clones; in the studies checked, an unresolved V gene accounts for under half of them, and the cause for the rest is not known. The sample table holds some 82,000 clones, of which around nine tenths were seen once. The ten largest clonotypes hold approximately 2.5% of the sample. Patients with a history of autoimmune disease or receiving systemic immunosuppression were excluded from the trial. Peripheral blood for TCR sequencing was collected from all dose cohorts at baseline, on cycle 4 day 1, and on cycle 7 day 1. The samples were drawn from a first-in-human, open-label, multicenter phase I dose-escalation trial of ivuxolimab. Adults with locally advanced or metastatic melanoma, renal cell carcinoma, hepatocellular carcinoma or head and neck squamous cell carcinoma were enrolled in the trial. CD4+ and CD8+ T cells were sorted separately from peripheral blood before TCR sequencing.

Here the sequenced sample was CD4+ or CD8+ T cells sorted from blood, taken in a trial of the OX40 agonist ivuxolimab. This TCR was sampled from an adult with an advanced solid tumor such as melanoma, head and neck, liver or kidney cancer. This receptor chain uses TRBV5-1 and TRBJ1-1; the D gene cannot be named for sure. The CDR3 corresponds to CASSLGRVTEAFF. The DNA reads TGCGCCAGCAGCTTGGGAAGGGTTACTGAAGCTTTCTTT.